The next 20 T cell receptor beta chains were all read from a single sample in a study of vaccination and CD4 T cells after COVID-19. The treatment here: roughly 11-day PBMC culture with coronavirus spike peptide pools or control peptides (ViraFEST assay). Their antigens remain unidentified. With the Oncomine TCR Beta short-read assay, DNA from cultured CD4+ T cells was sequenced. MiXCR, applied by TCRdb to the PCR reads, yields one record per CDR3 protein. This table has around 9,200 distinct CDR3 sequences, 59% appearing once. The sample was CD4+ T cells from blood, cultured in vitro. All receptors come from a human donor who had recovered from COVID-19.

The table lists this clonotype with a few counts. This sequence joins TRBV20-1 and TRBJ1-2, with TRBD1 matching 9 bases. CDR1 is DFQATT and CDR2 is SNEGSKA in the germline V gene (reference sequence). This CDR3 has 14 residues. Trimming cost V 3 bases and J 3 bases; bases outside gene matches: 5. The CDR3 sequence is CSASATGGYYGYTF. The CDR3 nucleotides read TGCAGTGCTAGTGCTACAGGGGGCTACTATGGCTACACCTTC.

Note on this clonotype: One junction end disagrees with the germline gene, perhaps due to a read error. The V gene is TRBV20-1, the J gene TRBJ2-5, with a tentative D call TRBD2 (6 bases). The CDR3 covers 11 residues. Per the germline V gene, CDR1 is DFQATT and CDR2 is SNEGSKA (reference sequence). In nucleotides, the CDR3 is TGCACCGCAGGAGGGTCGGAGACCGAGTACTTC. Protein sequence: CTAGGSETEYF.

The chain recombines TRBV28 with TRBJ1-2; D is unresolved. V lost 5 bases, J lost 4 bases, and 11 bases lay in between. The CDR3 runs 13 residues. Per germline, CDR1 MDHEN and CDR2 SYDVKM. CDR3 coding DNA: TGTGCCAGCAGTCTAACAAGTGGCTATGGCTACACCTTC. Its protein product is CASSLTSGYGYTF.

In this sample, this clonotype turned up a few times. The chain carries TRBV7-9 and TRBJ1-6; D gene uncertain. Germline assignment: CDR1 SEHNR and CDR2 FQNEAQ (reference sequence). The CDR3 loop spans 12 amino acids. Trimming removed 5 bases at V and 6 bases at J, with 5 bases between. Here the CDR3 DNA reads TGTGCCAGCAGCGGTAGTAATTCACCCCTCCACTTT. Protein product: CASSGSNSPLHF.

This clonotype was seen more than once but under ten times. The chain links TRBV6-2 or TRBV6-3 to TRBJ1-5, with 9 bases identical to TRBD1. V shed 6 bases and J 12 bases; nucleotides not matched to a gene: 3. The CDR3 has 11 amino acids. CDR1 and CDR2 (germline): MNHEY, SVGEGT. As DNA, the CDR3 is TGTGCCAGCAGCAAGGACAGGGGCCAGCATTTT. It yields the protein CASSKDRGQHF.

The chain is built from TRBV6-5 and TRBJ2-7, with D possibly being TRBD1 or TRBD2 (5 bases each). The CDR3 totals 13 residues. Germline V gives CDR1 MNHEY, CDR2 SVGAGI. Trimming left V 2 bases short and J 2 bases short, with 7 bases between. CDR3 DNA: TGTGCCAGCAGTTACGGGGGAACCTACGAGCAGTACTTC. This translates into CASSYGGTYEQYF.

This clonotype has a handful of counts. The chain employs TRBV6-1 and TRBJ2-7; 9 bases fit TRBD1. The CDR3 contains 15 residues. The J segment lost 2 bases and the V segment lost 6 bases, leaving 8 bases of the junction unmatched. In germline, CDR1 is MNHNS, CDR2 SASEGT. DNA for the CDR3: TGTGCCAGCAGGCCGGGACAGGGTAACACCTACGAGCAGTACTTC. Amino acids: CASRPGQGNTYEQYF.

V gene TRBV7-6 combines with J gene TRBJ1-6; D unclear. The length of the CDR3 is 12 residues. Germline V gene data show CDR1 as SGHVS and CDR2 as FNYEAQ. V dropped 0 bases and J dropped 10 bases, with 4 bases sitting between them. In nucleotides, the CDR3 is TGTGCCAGCAGCTTAGCGCGCTCACCCCTCCACTTT. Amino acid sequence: CASSLARSPLHF. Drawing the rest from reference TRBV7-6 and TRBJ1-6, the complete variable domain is GAGVSQSPRYKVTKRGQDVALRCDPISGHVSLYWYRQALGQGPEFLTYFNYEAQQDKSGLPNDRFSAERPEGSISTLTIQRTEQRDSAMYRCASSLARSPLHFGNGTRLTVT.

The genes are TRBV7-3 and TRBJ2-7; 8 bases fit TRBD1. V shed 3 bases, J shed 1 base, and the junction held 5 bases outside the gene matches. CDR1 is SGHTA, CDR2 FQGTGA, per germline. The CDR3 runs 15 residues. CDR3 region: CASSLVQGASYEQYF. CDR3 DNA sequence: TGTGCCAGCAGCTTGGTCCAGGGGGCATCCTACGAGCAGTACTTC.

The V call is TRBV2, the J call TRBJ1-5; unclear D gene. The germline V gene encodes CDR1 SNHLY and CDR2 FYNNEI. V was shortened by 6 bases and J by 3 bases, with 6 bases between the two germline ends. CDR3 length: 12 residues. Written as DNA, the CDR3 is TGTGCCAGCAGAGCCTACAATCAGCCCCAGCATTTT. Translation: CASRAYNQPQHF.

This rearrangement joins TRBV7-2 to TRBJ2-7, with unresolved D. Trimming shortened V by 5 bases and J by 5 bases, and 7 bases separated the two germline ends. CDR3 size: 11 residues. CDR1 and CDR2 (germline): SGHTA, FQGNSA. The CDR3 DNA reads TGTGCCAGCAGCCCAGACCACGAGCAGTACTTC. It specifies CASSPDHEQYF.

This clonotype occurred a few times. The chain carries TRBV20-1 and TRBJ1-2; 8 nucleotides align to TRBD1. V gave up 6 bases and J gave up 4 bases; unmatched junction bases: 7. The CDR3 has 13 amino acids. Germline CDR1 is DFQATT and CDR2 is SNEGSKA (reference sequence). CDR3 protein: CSATGGNRYGYTF. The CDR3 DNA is TGCAGTGCCACAGGGGGAAACCGCTATGGCTACACCTTC.

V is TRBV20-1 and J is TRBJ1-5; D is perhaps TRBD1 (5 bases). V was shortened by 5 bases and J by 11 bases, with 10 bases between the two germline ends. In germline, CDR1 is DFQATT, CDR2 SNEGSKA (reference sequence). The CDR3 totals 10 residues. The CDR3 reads CSAPYRTQHF. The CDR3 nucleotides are TGCAGTGCTCCCTACAGGACCCAGCATTTT.

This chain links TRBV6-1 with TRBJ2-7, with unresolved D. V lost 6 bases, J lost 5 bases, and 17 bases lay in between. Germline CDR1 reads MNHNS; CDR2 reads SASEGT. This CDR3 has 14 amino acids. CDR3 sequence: CASRIASRPHEQYF. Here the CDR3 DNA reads TGTGCCAGCAGAATAGCTTCCCGCCCCCACGAGCAGTACTTC.

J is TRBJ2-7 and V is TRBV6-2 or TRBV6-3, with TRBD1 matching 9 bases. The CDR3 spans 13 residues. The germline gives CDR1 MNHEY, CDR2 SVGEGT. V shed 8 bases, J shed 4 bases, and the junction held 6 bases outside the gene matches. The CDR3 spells CASLDRGRYEQYF. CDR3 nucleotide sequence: TGTGCCAGCCTTGACAGGGGGAGGTACGAGCAGTACTTC.

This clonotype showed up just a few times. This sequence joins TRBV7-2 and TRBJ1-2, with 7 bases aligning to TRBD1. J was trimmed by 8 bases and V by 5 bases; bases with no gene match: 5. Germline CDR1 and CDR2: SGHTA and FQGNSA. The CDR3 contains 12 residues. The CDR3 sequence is CASSKTGWGYTF. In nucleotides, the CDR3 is TGTGCCAGCAGCAAGACAGGGTGGGGCTACACCTTC.

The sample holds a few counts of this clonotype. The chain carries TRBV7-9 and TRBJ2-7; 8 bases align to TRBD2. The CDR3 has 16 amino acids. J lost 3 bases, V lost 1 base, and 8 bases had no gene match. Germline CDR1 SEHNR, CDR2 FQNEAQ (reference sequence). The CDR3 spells CASSLVMAGGHYEQYF. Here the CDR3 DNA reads TGTGCCAGCAGCTTAGTGATGGCGGGAGGCCACTACGAGCAGTACTTC. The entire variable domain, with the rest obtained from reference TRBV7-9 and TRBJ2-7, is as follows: DTGVSQNPRHKITKRGQNVTFRCDPISEHNRLYWYRQTLGQGPEFLTYFQNEAQLEKSRLLSDRFSAERPKGSFSTLEIQRTEQGDSAMYLCASSLVMAGGHYEQYFGPGTRLTVT.

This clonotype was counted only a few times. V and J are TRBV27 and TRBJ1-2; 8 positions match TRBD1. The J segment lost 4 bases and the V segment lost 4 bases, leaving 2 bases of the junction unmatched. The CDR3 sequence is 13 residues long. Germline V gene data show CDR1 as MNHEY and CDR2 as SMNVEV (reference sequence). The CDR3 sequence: CASSWDRTYGYTF. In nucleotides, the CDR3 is TGTGCCAGCAGTTGGGACAGGACCTATGGCTACACCTTC.

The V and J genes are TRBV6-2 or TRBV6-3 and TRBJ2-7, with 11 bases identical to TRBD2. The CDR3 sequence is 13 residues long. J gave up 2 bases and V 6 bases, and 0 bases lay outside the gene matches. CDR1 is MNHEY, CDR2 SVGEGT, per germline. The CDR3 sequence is CASRTSGTYEQYF. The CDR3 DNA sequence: TGTGCCAGCAGGACTAGCGGGACCTACGAGCAGTACTTC.

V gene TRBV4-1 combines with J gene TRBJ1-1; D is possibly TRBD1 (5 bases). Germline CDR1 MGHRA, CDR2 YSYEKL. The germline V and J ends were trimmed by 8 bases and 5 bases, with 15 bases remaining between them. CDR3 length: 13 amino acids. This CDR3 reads CASGHRGGTEAFF. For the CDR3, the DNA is TGCGCCAGCGGACATCGTGGGGGGACTGAAGCTTTCTTT.